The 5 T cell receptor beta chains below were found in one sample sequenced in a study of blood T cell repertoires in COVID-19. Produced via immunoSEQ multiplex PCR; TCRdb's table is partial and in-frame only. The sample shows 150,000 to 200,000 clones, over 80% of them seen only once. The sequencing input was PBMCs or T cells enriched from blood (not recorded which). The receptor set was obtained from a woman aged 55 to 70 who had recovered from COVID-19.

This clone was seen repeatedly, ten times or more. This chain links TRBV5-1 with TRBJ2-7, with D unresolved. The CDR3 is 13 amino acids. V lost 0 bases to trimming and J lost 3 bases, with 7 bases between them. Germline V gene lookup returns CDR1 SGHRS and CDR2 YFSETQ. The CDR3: CASSLGGDYEQYF. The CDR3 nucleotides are TGCGCCAGCAGCTTGGGAGGCGACTACGAGCAGTACTTC.

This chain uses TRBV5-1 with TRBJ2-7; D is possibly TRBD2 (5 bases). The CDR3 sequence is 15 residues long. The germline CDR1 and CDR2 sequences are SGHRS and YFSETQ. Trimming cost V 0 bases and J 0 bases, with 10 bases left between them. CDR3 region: CASSLGMGSSYEQYF. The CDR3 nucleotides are TGCGCCAGCAGCTTGGGAATGGGGAGCTCCTACGAGCAGTACTTC.

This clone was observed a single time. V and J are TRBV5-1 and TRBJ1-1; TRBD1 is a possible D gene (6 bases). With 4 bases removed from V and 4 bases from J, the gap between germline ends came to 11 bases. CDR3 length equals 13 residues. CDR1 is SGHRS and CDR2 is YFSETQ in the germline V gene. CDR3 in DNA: TGCGCCAGCAGCACCGCACAGGGCACTGAAGCTTTCTTT. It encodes CASSTAQGTEAFF.

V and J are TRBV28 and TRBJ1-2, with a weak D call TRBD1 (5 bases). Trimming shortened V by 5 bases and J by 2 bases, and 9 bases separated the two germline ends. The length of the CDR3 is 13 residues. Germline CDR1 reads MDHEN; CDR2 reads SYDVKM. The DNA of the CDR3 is TGTGCCAGCAGTCAGGGCCCGAACTATGGCTACACCTTC. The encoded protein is CASSQGPNYGYTF.

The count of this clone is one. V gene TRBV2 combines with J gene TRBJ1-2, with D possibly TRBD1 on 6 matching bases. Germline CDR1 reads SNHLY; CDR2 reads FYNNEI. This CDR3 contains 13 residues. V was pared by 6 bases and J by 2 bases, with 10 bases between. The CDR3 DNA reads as TGTGCCAGCAGCTCGACAGGCAACTATGGCTACACCTTC. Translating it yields CASSSTGNYGYTF.